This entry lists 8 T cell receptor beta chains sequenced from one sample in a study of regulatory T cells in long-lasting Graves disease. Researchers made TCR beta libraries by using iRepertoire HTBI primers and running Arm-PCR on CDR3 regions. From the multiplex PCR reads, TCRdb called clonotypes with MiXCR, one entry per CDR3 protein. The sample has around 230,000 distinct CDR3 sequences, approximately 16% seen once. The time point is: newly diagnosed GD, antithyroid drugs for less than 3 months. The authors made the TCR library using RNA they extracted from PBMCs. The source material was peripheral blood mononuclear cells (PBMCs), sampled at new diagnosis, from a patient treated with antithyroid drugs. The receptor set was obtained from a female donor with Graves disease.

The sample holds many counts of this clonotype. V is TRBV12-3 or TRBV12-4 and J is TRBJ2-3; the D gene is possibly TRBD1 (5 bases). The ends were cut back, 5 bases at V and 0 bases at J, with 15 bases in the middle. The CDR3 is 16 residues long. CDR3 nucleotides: TGTGCCAGCAGTCCCCGACAGATGCCTAGCACAGATACGCAGTATTTT. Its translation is CASSPRQMPSTDTQYF.

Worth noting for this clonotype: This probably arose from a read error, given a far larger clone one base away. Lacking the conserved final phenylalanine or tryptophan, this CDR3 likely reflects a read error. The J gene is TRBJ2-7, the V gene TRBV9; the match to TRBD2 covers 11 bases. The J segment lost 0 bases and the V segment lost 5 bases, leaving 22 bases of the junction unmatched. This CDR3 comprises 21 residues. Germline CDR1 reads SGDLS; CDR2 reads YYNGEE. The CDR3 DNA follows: TGTGCCAGCAGTGAATTCACGGCTCGGTTTAGCGGGAGGGGGAGCTCCTACGAGCAGTACTCC. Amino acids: CASSEFTARFSGRGSSYEQYS.

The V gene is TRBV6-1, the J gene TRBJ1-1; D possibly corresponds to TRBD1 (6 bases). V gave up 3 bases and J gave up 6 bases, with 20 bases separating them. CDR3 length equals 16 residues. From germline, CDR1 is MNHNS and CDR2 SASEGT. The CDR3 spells CASSDRGGVSKPEAFF. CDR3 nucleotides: TGTGCCAGCAGTGACAGGGGAGGAGTGTCGAAGCCTGAAGCTTTCTTT.

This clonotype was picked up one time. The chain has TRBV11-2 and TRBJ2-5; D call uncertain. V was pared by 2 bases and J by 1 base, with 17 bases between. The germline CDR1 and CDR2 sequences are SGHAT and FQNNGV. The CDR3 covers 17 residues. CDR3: CASSLLVGSRSQETQYF. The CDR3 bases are TGTGCCAGCAGCTTATTAGTAGGGTCCCGATCCCAAGAGACCCAGTACTTC.

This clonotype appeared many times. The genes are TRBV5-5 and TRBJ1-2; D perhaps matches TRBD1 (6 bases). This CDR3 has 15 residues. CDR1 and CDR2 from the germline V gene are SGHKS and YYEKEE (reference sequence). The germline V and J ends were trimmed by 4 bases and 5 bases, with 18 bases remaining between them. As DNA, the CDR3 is TGTGCCAGCAGCCCACGAAACAGGGTTTGGTATGGCTACACCTTC. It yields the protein CASSPRNRVWYGYTF.

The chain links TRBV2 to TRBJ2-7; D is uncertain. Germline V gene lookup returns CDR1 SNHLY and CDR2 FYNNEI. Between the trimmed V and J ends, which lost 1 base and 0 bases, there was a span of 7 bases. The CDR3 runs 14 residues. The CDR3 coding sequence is TGTGCCAGCAGTGAAGAGGGAAGCTCCTACGAGCAGTACTTC. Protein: CASSEEGSSYEQYF.

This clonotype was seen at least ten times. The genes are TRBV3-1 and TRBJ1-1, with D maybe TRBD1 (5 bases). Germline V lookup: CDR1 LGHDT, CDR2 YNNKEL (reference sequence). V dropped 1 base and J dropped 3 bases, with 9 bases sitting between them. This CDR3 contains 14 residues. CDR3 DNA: TGTGCCAGCAGCCAAGTTGGAGGGGACACTGAAGCTTTCTTT. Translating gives CASSQVGGDTEAFF.

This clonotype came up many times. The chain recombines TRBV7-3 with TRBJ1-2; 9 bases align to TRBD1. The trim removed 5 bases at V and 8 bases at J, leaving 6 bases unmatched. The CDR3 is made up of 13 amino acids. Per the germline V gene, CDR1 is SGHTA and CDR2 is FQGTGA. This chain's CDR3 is CASSADRGIGYTF. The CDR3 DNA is TGTGCCAGCAGCGCGGACAGGGGTATCGGCTACACCTTC.